The clone carrying this T cell receptor beta chain showed up just a few times. Antigen: not known. It was with a sample-barcoded 5' primer and a J-beta primer mix that a second PCR of about 6 to 12 cycles was run. MiXCR, run by TCRdb on the 5' RACE reads, gives a single entry per CDR3 protein. The repertoire consists of 1.5 million to 1.9 million distinct CDR3 sequences, with 35% to 45% occurring once and the leading ten covering 4%. This specimen belongs to a study of blood T cells in healthy people across ages. Findings and limits, study-wide: There was a strong correlation between TCR beta diversity and naive T cell percentage. Unknown CMV status may confound age-related changes in expanded clones.

V was clipped by 2 bases and J by 2 bases, with 10 bases between them. Germline CDR1 LGHNT, CDR2 FRNRAP. The length of the CDR3 is 14 residues. The source material was blood. The TCR was taken from a woman aged 18-35 years in good health. V is TRBV12-5 and J is TRBJ2-7; D not certain. The CDR3 sequence: CASGLHGSTYEQYF. The CDR3 DNA reads TGTGCTAGTGGTTTGCACGGTAGTACCTACGAGCAGTACTTC.